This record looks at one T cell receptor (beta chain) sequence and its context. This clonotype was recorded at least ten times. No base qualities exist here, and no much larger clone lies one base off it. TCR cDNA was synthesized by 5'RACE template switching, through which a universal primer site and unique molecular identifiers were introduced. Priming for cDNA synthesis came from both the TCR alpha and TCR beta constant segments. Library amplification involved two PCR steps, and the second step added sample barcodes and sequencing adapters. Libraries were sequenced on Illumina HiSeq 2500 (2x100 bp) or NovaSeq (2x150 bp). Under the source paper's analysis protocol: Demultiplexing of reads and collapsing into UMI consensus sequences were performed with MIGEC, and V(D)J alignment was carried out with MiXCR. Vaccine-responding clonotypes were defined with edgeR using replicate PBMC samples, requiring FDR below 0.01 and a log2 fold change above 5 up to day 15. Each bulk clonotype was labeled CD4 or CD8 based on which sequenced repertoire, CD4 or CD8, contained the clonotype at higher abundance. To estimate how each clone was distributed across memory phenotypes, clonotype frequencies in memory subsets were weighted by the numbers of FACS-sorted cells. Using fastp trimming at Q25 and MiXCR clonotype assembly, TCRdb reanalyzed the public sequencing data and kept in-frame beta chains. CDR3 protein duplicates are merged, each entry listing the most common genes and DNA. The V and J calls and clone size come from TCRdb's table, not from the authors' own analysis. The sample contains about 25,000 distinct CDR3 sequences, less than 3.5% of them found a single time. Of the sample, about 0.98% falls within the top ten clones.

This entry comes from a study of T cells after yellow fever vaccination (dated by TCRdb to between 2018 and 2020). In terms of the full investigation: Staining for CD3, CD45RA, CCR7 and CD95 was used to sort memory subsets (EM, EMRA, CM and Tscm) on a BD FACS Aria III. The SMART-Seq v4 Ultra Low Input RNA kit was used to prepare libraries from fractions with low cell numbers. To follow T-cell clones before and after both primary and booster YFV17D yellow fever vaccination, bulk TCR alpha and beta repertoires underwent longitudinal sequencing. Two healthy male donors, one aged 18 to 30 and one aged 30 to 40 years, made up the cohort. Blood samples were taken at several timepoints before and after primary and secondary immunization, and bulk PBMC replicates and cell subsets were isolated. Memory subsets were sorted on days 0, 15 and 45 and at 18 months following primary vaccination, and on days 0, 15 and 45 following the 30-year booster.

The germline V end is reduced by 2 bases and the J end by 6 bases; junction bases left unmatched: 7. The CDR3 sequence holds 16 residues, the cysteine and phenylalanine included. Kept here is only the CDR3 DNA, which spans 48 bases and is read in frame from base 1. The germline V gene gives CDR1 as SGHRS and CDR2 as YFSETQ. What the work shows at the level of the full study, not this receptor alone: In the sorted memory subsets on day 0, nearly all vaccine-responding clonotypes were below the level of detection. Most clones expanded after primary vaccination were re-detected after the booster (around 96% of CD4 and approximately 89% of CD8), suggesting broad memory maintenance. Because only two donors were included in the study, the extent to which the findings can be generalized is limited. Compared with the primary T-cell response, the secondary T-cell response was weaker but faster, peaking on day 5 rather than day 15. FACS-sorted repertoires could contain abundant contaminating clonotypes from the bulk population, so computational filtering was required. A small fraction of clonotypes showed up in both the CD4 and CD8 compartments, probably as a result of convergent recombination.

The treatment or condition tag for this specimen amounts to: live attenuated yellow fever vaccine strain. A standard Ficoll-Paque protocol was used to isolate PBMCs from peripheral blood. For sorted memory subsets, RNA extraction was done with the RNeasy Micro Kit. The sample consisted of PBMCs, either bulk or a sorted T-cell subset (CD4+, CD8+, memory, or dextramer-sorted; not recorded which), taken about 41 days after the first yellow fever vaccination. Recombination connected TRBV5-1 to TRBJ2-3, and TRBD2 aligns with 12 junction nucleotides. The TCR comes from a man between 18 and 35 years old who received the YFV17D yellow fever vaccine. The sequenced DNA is TGCGCCAGCAGCTTTGGACTAGCGGGGTCCGGGGATACGCAGTATTTT. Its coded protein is CASSFGLAGSGDTQYF.